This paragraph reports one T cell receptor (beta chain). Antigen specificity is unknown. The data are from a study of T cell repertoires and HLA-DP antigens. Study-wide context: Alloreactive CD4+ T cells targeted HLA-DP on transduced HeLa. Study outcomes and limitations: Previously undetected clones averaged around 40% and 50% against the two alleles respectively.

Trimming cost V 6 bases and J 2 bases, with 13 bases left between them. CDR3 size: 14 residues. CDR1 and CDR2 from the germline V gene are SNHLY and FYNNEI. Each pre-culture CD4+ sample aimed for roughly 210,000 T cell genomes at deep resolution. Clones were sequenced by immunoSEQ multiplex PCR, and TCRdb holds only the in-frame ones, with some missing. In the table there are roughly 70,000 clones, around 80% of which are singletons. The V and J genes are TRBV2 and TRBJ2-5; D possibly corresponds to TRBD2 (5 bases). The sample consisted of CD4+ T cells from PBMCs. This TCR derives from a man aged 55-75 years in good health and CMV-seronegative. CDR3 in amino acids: CASRSSSGQETQYF. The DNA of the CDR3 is TGTGCCAGCAGGTCTAGCAGTGGACAAGAGACCCAGTACTTC.